The 13 T cell receptor beta chains given below trace back to one sample, sequenced in a study of cytomegalovirus exposure and HLA in healthy donors. The study ran its PCR with 60 Vbeta and 13 Jbeta primers. The data were produced by immunoSEQ multiplex PCR, yet TCRdb's version contains in-frame clones alone and is incomplete. The sample yields roughly 200,000 clones, less than 90% seen once. Sequencing input: PBMCs. The receptors originated from a woman aged 25 to 39 in good health and CMV-seronegative.

The genes are TRBV6-5 and TRBJ1-4; 9 nucleotides match TRBD1. The length of the CDR3 is 15 residues. J lost 3 bases, V lost 6 bases, and 5 bases had no gene match. Germline lookup yields CDR1 MNHEY and CDR2 SVGAGI. The CDR3 DNA reads as TGTGCCAGCAGGCCACAGGGGGCTGCTAATGAAAAACTGTTTTTT. Translation gives CASRPQGAANEKLFF.

The sample holds one count of this clone. The chain employs TRBV7-9 and TRBJ1-3; no clear D. Germline assignment: CDR1 SEHNR and CDR2 FQNEAQ (reference sequence). The V and J ends lost 2 bases and 2 bases respectively, with 7 bases between them. This CDR3 has 14 residues. The CDR3 sequence is CASSLPGAGNTIYF. CDR3 DNA sequence: TGTGCCAGCAGCTTACCCGGGGCTGGAAACACCATATATTTT.

The rearrangement uses TRBV27 and TRBJ2-3; TRBD2 might be the D (7 bases). The CDR3 runs to 13 residues. V lost 2 bases and J 14 bases, leaving 17 bases between the germline ends. Germline V CDR1 and CDR2: MNHEY, SMNVEV (reference sequence). This chain's CDR3 is CASSLLAEGQPYF. The DNA of the CDR3 is TGTGCCAGCAGTTTACTAGCGGAAGGACAGCCGTATTTT.

V gene TRBV28 combines with J gene TRBJ1-4; TRBD1 aligns across 7 bases. The germline V gene has CDR1 MDHEN and CDR2 SYDVKM. The CDR3 has 12 amino acids. After removal of 6 bases from V and 8 bases from J, the junction contained 3 bases not matched to a gene. CDR3 sequence (DNA): TGTGCCAGCAGACCGGACAGGGAAAAACTGTTTTTT. Translating gives CASRPDREKLFF.

V is TRBV7-2 and J is TRBJ2-3, with 9 bases identical to TRBD2. The CDR3 loop spans 16 amino acids. With V trimmed by 5 bases and J by 2 bases, 8 bases remained unmatched. Germline V gene data show CDR1 as SGHTA and CDR2 as FQGNSA. The CDR3 DNA sequence: TGTGCCAGCAGCGAATACGGCGGGGGGGCCACAGATACGCAGTATTTT. This encodes CASSEYGGGATDTQYF.

This clone was seen just once. V usage is TRBV11-2 and J usage is TRBJ2-1; 7 bases are shared with TRBD1. With V trimmed by 3 bases and J by 4 bases, 6 bases remained unmatched. The CDR3 totals 15 residues. The germline V gene has CDR1 SGHAT and CDR2 FQNNGV. CDR3 sequence (DNA): TGTGCCAGCAGCTTTTTAGGGACAGAGTACAATGAGCAGTTCTTC. It specifies CASSFLGTEYNEQFF.

The chain employs TRBV5-4 and TRBJ1-2; a possible D gene is TRBD1 (6 bases). CDR1 SGHNT and CDR2 YYREEE come from the germline V gene (reference sequence). The V and J ends lost 7 bases and 0 bases respectively, with 10 bases between them. This CDR3 spans 13 amino acids. CDR3 DNA: TGTGCCAGCGGGGGGGCGCCTAACTATGGCTACACCTTC. Translated, it gives CASGGAPNYGYTF.

The rearrangement links TRBV5-1 to TRBJ2-1; a possible D gene is TRBD1 (5 bases). Germline V gene data show CDR1 as SGHRS and CDR2 as YFSETQ. The CDR3 sequence is 16 residues long. V was trimmed by 5 bases and J by 8 bases, leaving 23 bases between them. CDR3 bases: TGCGCCAGCAGTTTCGCGGCAGGGCGCCTACGAGATGAGCAGTTCTTC. Residues: CASSFAAGRLRDEQFF.

The chain carries TRBV5-1 and TRBJ2-7, with a tentative D call TRBD2 (6 bases). The germline V gene has CDR1 SGHRS and CDR2 YFSETQ. The CDR3 sequence is 14 residues long. The ends were cut back, 1 base at V and 2 bases at J, with 10 bases in the middle. CDR3: CASSLRRAPYEQYF. As DNA, the CDR3 is TGCGCCAGCAGCTTGAGGAGGGCCCCCTACGAGCAGTACTTC. The whole variable domain, remainder taken from reference TRBV5-1 and TRBJ2-7, is KAGVTQTPRYLIKTRGQQVTLSCSPISGHRSVSWYQQTPGQGLQFLFEYFSETQRNKGNFPGRFSGRQFSNSRSEMNVSTLELGDSALYLCASSLRRAPYEQYFGPGTRLTVT.

The V call is TRBV19, the J call TRBJ1-1, with 9 bases lining up with TRBD1. J lost 8 bases, V lost 6 bases, and 4 bases had no gene match. There are 12 residues in the CDR3. Germline lookup yields CDR1 LNHDA and CDR2 SQIVND (reference sequence). The CDR3 loop is CASSWDRDEAFF. The CDR3 nucleotides are TGTGCCAGTAGCTGGGACAGGGACGAAGCTTTCTTT.

A single count supports this clone. The V and J genes are TRBV27 and TRBJ1-1; D remains ambiguous. Per germline, CDR1 MNHEY and CDR2 SMNVEV (reference sequence). V was cut by 2 bases and J by 1 base, with 8 bases left in between. This CDR3 region has 14 residues. In nucleotides, the CDR3 is TGTGCCAGCAGTTTAGAGCCAGGGAACACTGAAGCTTTCTTT. It translates to CASSLEPGNTEAFF.

The V gene is TRBV12-1, the J gene TRBJ1-4; the table's D call of TRBD1 was not tested on the DNA. TRBV12-1 is a listed pseudogene. The CDR3 loop spans 14 amino acids. CDR3 in DNA: TGTGCCAGCAGCTACGGACAGGGGAATGAAAAACTGTTTTTT. Protein product: CASSYGQGNEKLFF.

This clone was seen more than once but under ten times. The chain links TRBV9 to TRBJ2-7; D unresolved. The CDR3 extends over 13 amino acids. With 3 bases removed from V and 6 bases from J, the gap between germline ends came to 13 bases. Looked up from germline, CDR1 is SGDLS and CDR2 is YYNGEE. The CDR3 protein is CASSGPGVREQYF. The CDR3 region has the DNA TGTGCCAGCAGCGGCCCCGGAGTGCGCGAGCAGTACTTC.